By share of the sample, the clone carrying this T cell receptor (beta chain) is medium-sized (0.01 to 0.1%). Antigen unknown. The CDR3 spans 18 residues. V lost 0 bases, J lost 2 bases, and 11 bases stayed unmatched. The germline V gene has CDR1 DFQATT and CDR2 SNEGSKA (reference sequence). The data were taken from a study of T-cell reconstitution after alpha-beta-depleted transplantation in children. Study-level findings and limits: Diversity and T-cell counts at one year after transplant derived mostly from new T cells. Recipient T cells and thymic progenitors that survived were the source of the high TCRbeta diversity seen at day 60 in some patients.

Construction of the TCRbeta library involved unique molecular identifiers. One entry per CDR3 protein results from TCRdb running MiXCR on the PCR reads. The sample gives under 6,000 distinct CDR3 sequences, about 7% of which show up once; under 2% is in the top ten. Sample: PBMCs, mostly from graft donor cells, taken 60 days after TCRalphabeta/CD19-depleted stem cell transplant. This TCR came from a boy in the first two years of life who had a stem cell transplant for SCID, so the T cells may come from the graft donor. The chain is built from TRBV20-1 and TRBJ2-3, with 10 bases fitting TRBD2. CDR3 region: CSARDRTSGERYTDTQYF. The CDR3, as DNA: TGCAGTGCTAGAGATCGCACTAGCGGGGAAAGATACACAGATACGCAGTATTTT.